These 25 T cell receptor beta chains originate from one sample sequenced in a study of blood T cells in healthy people across ages. A second PCR, run for about 7 to 11 cycles, used a sample-barcoded 5' primer plus a J-beta primer mix. TCRdb reanalysed the 5' RACE reads using MiXCR and keeps one entry per CDR3 protein. The sample yields around 990,000 distinct CDR3 sequences, under 40% seen once. Input material: blood. These receptors were collected from a man aged 18-30 years in good health.

This clonotype showed up just a few times. The chain couples TRBV6-5 to TRBJ1-2; a weak D match, TRBD1 (5 bases). Germline V gives CDR1 MNHEY, CDR2 SVGAGI. V lost 4 bases and J 3 bases, leaving 15 bases between the germline ends. The CDR3 has 15 residues. This chain's CDR3 is CASSCSGRVDYGYTF. The DNA of the CDR3 is TGTGCCAGCAGTTGCTCGGGCAGGGTGGACTATGGCTACACCTTC.

This chain links TRBV6-6 with TRBJ1-4, with D possibly being TRBD1 (6 bases). The CDR3 has 16 amino acids. The V gene lost 2 bases and the J gene lost 0 bases, with 10 bases spanning the gap. Germline V gives CDR1 MNHNY, CDR2 SVGAGI (reference sequence). CDR3 DNA: TGTGCCAGCAGTTACACGGGGGCCACAACTAATGAAAAACTGTTTTTT. Translation gives CASSYTGATTNEKLFF.

The J gene is TRBJ1-1, the V gene TRBV12-3 or TRBV12-4, with TRBD1 matching over 7 bases. Trimming cost V 5 bases and J 1 base; bases outside gene matches: 7. The CDR3 has 15 amino acids. CDR3 sequence: CASSTPGTANTEAFF. In DNA, the CDR3 is TGTGCCAGCAGTACCCCCGGGACAGCGAACACTGAAGCTTTCTTT.

The chain couples TRBV20-1 to TRBJ1-1; 7 nucleotides line up with TRBD1. The CDR3 has 14 residues. CDR1 and CDR2 (germline): DFQATT, SNEGSKA (reference sequence). The V segment lost 6 bases and the J segment 4 bases; nucleotides outside the gene matches: 11. The CDR3 DNA is TGCAGTGCGCAGGGGGGGGGAGGATTCACTGAAGCTTTCTTT. It specifies CSAQGGGGFTEAFF.

The chain employs TRBV19 and TRBJ2-1, with 9 bases identical to TRBD1. In germline, CDR1 is LNHDA, CDR2 SQIVND (reference sequence). The CDR3 spans 14 residues. Germline trimming cut 3 bases from V and 8 bases from J; bases unmatched to any gene: 5. The CDR3 sequence is CASSIGTGSYEQFF. For the CDR3, the DNA is TGTGCCAGTAGTATTGGGACAGGGAGTTATGAGCAGTTCTTC.

V and J are TRBV20-1 and TRBJ1-5, with no clear D. V was trimmed by 6 bases and J by 5 bases, leaving 20 bases between them. The CDR3 runs to 15 residues. Germline CDR1 DFQATT, CDR2 SNEGSKA (reference sequence). The CDR3 nucleotides read TGCAGTGCCAGCCAACCGGCCCCGGACGATCAGCCCCAGCATTTT. This codes for CSASQPAPDDQPQHF.

The V and J genes are TRBV20-1 and TRBJ2-1, with 9 bases identical to TRBD2. The J call may be faulty, since TRBJ2-7 better matches the DNA end. The CDR3 extends over 15 amino acids. The germline gives CDR1 DFQATT, CDR2 SNEGSKA (reference sequence). For the CDR3, the DNA is TGCAGTGCCCCCCCTAGCGGGGCCTACTACAATGAGCAGTACTTC. Translation gives CSAPPSGAYYNEQYF.

This clonotype came up a few times. The genes are TRBV6-5 and TRBJ2-3; D possibly corresponds to TRBD2 (6 bases). Germline V CDR1 and CDR2: MNHEY, SVGAGI. This CDR3 region has 14 residues. Trimming stripped 10 bases from V and 0 bases from J, with 14 bases between. CDR3 region: CATSMGGSTDTQYF. The CDR3 bases are TGTGCCACCTCCATGGGGGGAAGCACAGATACGCAGTATTTT.

As concerns this clonotype: One end of the junction varies from germline; a read error may be responsible. This chain links TRBV18 with TRBJ1-1; a weak D match, TRBD1 (6 bases). CDR1 is KGHSH and CDR2 is LQKENI in the germline V gene. The CDR3 runs 14 residues. In nucleotides, the CDR3 is TGTGCCAGCTTACCAGGCAGGGGACGCCCTGAAACTTTCTTT. Translation gives CASLPGRGRPETFF.

In this sample, this clonotype turned up many times. The genes are TRBV27 and TRBJ2-1; TRBD1 or TRBD2 may be the D gene (6 bases each). Trimming took off 8 bases at V and 3 bases at J, with 17 bases between the two ends. Germline lookup yields CDR1 MNHEY and CDR2 SMNVEV (reference sequence). This CDR3 comprises 15 residues. The CDR3, as DNA: TGTGCCAGCGCCCGGCTAGGGGGGCTCTACAATGAGCAGTTCTTC. This sequence encodes CASARLGGLYNEQFF.

The chain uses TRBV12-3 or TRBV12-4 and TRBJ1-4; a possible D gene is TRBD1 (6 bases). This CDR3 is 15 amino acids long. V lost 6 bases and J lost 8, with 19 bases in between. The CDR3 DNA follows: TGTGCCAGCAGAACCGCGACAGGCGACGGGGAAAAACTGTTTTTT. This translates into CASRTATGDGEKLFF.

With respect to this clonotype: This may stem from a read error, because a much larger clone lies one nucleotide away. The chain couples TRBV12-3 or TRBV12-4 to TRBJ2-3; TRBD1 matches at 7 bases. CDR3 length: 18 amino acids. V lost 3 bases, J lost 3 bases, and 15 bases stayed unmatched. The CDR3, as DNA: TGTGCCAGCAGTTTTCGTGGTTTTGCGACAGGGAAGACAGATACGCAGTATTTT. Translated: CASSFRGFATGKTDTQYF.

V usage is TRBV11-2 and J usage is TRBJ1-2; possibly TRBD1 for D (6 bases). The CDR3 has 16 residues. Per germline, CDR1 SGHAT and CDR2 FQNNGV. V lost 4 bases to trimming and J lost 5 bases, with 20 bases between them. CDR3: CASSSIRGTGLYGYTF. The CDR3 region has the DNA TGTGCCAGCAGCTCAATTAGGGGGACGGGGCTGTATGGCTACACCTTC.

The table lists this clonotype with many counts. The chain carries TRBV7-2 and TRBJ2-3; D is perhaps TRBD1 (6 bases). Looked up from germline, CDR1 is SGHTA and CDR2 is FQGNSA. The germline V and J ends were trimmed by 4 bases and 5 bases, with 10 bases remaining between them. The CDR3 has 13 amino acids. The CDR3 is CASSSQGRDTQYF. For the CDR3, the DNA is TGTGCCAGCAGCTCCCAGGGGAGAGATACGCAGTATTTT.

This clonotype was seen many times. The chain links TRBV27 to TRBJ1-4; D call uncertain. There are 11 residues in the CDR3. V dropped 4 bases and J dropped 11 bases, with 8 bases sitting between them. Germline CDR1 and CDR2: MNHEY and SMNVEV (reference sequence). The chain's CDR3 is CASSSGRKLFF. The CDR3 nucleotides are TGTGCCAGCAGTTCGGGCCGTAAACTGTTTTTT. Variable domain in full (rest from reference TRBV27 and TRBJ1-4): EAQVTQNPRYLITVTGKKLTVTCSQNMNHEYMSWYRQDPGLGLRQIYYSMNVEVTDKGDVPEGYKVSRKEKRNFPLILESPSPNQTSLYFCASSSGRKLFFGSGTQLSVL.

As for this clonotype: Germline is not matched at one junction end, which may reflect a read error. This sequence joins TRBV24-1 and TRBJ1-2, with D perhaps matching TRBD1 (6 bases). The CDR3 length is 15 residues. Per germline, CDR1 KGHDR and CDR2 SFDVKD. As DNA, the CDR3 is TGTGCCTCCAGTGATGCCACCGGGACAAGAAATGGCTACACCTTC. Its protein is CASSDATGTRNGYTF.

This clonotype appeared a few times. The chain employs TRBV4-1 and TRBJ2-5; possible D gene TRBD2, 5 bases. V was trimmed by 2 bases and J by 1 base, leaving 11 bases between them. The CDR3 contains 15 residues. Germline values: CDR1 MGHRA, CDR2 YSYEKL. The CDR3 bases are TGCGCCAGCAGCCAACCCGGACTGTTCCAAGAGACCCAGTACTTC. Translated: CASSQPGLFQETQYF.

This clonotype was recorded a few times. The V call is TRBV3-1, the J call TRBJ1-5, with D perhaps matching TRBD1 (6 bases). CDR1 is LGHDT and CDR2 is YNNKEL in the germline V gene (reference sequence). The ends were cut back, 0 bases at V and 0 bases at J, with 18 bases in the middle. The length of the CDR3 is 19 residues. Here the CDR3 DNA reads TGTGCCAGCAGCCAAGATGGAACAGGGAATCTCGTTAGCAATCAGCCCCAGCATTTT. Amino acid sequence: CASSQDGTGNLVSNQPQHF.

This clonotype was seen a few times. The chain recombines TRBV29-1 with TRBJ1-1; 8 bases fit TRBD1. The CDR3 is 12 amino acids. The germline gives CDR1 SQVTM, CDR2 ANQGSEA. Trimming removed 7 bases from V and 7 bases from J; junction bases left unmatched: 8. In DNA form, the CDR3 reads TGCAGCGCAAGGACAGGGTCAAATGAAGCTTTCTTT. This gives the protein CSARTGSNEAFF.

This rearrangement joins TRBV10-3 to TRBJ2-1, with 10 bases fitting TRBD1. The CDR3 totals 13 residues. Unmatched junction bases numbered 7, after V lost 10 bases and J lost 7 bases. Germline values: CDR1 ENHRY, CDR2 SYGVKD. The CDR3, as DNA: TGTGCCACCGGGACAGGGGAACGGAATGAGCAGTTCTTC. This translates into CATGTGERNEQFF.

V gene TRBV6-5 combines with J gene TRBJ2-5; tentative D call: TRBD2 (6 bases). V lost 2 bases and J lost 4, with 8 bases in between. CDR3 length: 13 residues. Germline lookup yields CDR1 MNHEY and CDR2 SVGAGI. The CDR3 DNA is TGTGCCAGCAGTTACGCGGGGTTAGAGACCCAGTACTTC. Translating it yields CASSYAGLETQYF.

This clonotype was picked up a small number of times. The V gene is TRBV5-5, the J gene TRBJ2-5, with D possibly matching TRBD2 (6 bases). The CDR3 extends over 15 amino acids. The V gene's germline CDR1 is SGHKS and CDR2 YYEKEE (reference sequence). V was trimmed by 2 bases and J by 2 bases, leaving 13 bases between them. The CDR3 nucleotides read TGTGCCAGCAGCTTCATAGGGGAGGCGCAAGAGACCCAGTACTTC. Residues: CASSFIGEAQETQYF.

Only a few counts were recorded for this clonotype. The CDR3 protein is CASSYSTGQEAFF. As DNA, the CDR3 is TGTGCCAGCAGTTACTCGACCGGACAGGAAGCTTTCTTT. The chain has TRBV6-6 and TRBJ1-1, with D possibly being TRBD1 (6 bases). CDR3 size: 13 residues. Germline assignment: CDR1 MNHNY and CDR2 SVGAGI (reference sequence). The V end lost 0 bases, the J end lost 8 bases, and 10 bases lay between the germline ends.

As to this clonotype: A much bigger clone sits one base away, suggesting this may be a read error. The chain joins TRBV3-1 to TRBJ2-5; D ambiguous. This CDR3 is 11 amino acids long. The V gene lost 3 bases and the J gene lost 5 bases, with 4 bases spanning the gap. Germline CDR1 and CDR2: LGHDT and YNNKEL (reference sequence). CDR3 sequence reads: CASSHLETQYF. The CDR3 DNA follows: TGTGCCAGCAGCCATCTTGAGACCCAGTACTTC.

This clonotype was detected ten times or more. This rearrangement joins TRBV5-1 to TRBJ2-3; unclear D gene. This CDR3 spans 15 amino acids. Germline V gene data show CDR1 as SGHRS and CDR2 as YFSETQ. The V and J ends lost 0 bases and 4 bases respectively, with 12 bases between them. The CDR3 protein is CASSLGTLRADTQYF. CDR3 DNA sequence: TGCGCCAGCAGCTTGGGTACCCTCCGCGCAGATACGCAGTATTTT.